This T cell receptor beta chain was profiled in a study of T-cell memory formation after mild COVID-19. This CDR3 spans 17 amino acids. V was pared by 1 base and J by 0 bases, with 7 bases of the junction left unmatched. Germline loops: CDR1 MNHNS, CDR2 SASEGT. As to this clonotype: Its target is not known.

One entry per CDR3 protein results from TCRdb running MiXCR on the 5' RACE reads. The sample has some 65,000 distinct CDR3 sequences, approximately 16% seen once; the top ten hold around 29%. Study-level points and caveats: Second-wave clones with a day 37 peak had unconfirmed SARS-CoV-2 specificity. Cross-reactive memory appears to have joined, as suggested by some responding clones showing up in pre-infection memory. From day 15 to 85, contracting clones were balanced between CD4 and CD8, whereas later expanders leaned toward CD4+.

V is TRBV6-1 and J is TRBJ2-7; 9 positions agree with TRBD2. Specimen: PBMCs or a T cell subset sorted from them (not recorded which). The receptor comes from an adult woman who had mild COVID-19 (a few samples of this study predate the infection). Cell type and time point are not known. The chain's CDR3 is CASSEGLTSGHSYEQYF. The CDR3 bases are TGTGCCAGCAGTGAAGGCCTCACTAGCGGGCACTCCTACGAGCAGTACTTC.